A single sample is the source of the 16 T cell receptor beta chains below, sequenced in a study of memory CD4+ T cells and cytomegalovirus serostatus (dated by TCRdb to between 2019 and 2020). Receptor amplification or capture employed the immunoSEQ multiplex PCR assay. TCRdb obtained this table from immuneACCESS and retained in-frame rearrangements with V and J assigned. These tables miss some clones; where compared with another copy, unresolved V genes account for less than half of the shortfall, and the remainder is unexplained. Recorded for this sample are roughly 48,000 clones; about four fifths of them occurred a single time. The ten largest make up roughly 2% of the sample. Single viable CD3+CD4+CD8-CD45RO+ cells were sorted as memory CD4+ T cells on a FACSAria II. Sequences were obtained from memory CD4+ T cells from blood. The receptors were sampled from an adult in good health and CMV-seropositive.

The chain combines TRBV7-2 with TRBJ1-2; 8 nucleotides align to TRBD1. This CDR3 has 15 amino acids. Germline trimming cut 5 bases from V and 2 bases from J; bases unmatched to any gene: 7. Per germline, CDR1 SGHTA and CDR2 FQGNSA. CDR3 region: CASSRDRRDNYGYTF. In DNA, the CDR3 is TGTGCCAGCAGCCGGGACAGGAGAGACAACTATGGCTACACCTTC.

This chain uses TRBV11-1 with TRBJ1-4, with TRBD1 as a possible D gene (5 bases). This CDR3 comprises 14 residues. V lost 5 bases and J lost 7, with 14 bases in between. Germline loops: CDR1 SGHAT, CDR2 FQDESV (reference sequence). The CDR3 sequence is CASSGTRRSEKLFF. Here the CDR3 DNA reads TGTGCCAGCAGCGGGACCCGGCGGAGTGAAAAACTGTTTTTT.

This clone has only one observation. The rearrangement uses TRBV9 and TRBJ1-3, with D uncertain. Germline assignment: CDR1 SGDLS and CDR2 YYNGEE. The CDR3 covers 14 residues. Trimming cost V 1 base and J 3 bases, with 8 bases left between them. CDR3 sequence: CASSVNTVGNTIYF. The CDR3 coding sequence is TGTGCCAGCAGCGTAAACACAGTTGGAAACACCATATATTTT.

The chain joins TRBV18 to TRBJ1-1; D uncertain. The CDR3 is 15 amino acids. Deletions cut 0 bases from V and 0 bases from J, with 8 bases between. CDR1 is KGHSH, CDR2 LQKENI, per germline. The CDR3 DNA follows: TGTGCCAGCTCACCACCGGCAGAGCTGAACACTGAAGCTTTCTTT. It translates to CASSPPAELNTEAFF.

The chain is built from TRBV7-2 and TRBJ1-6; TRBD1 matches 9 bases. The germline gives CDR1 SGHTA, CDR2 FQGNSA. This CDR3 has 17 amino acids. V dropped 7 bases and J dropped 6; count of bases not matched to a gene: 13. The chain's CDR3 is CASNDLPQGASNSPLHF. The CDR3 nucleotides read TGTGCCAGCAACGACCTCCCACAGGGGGCAAGTAATTCACCCCTCCACTTT.

The gene calls are TRBV5-1 and TRBJ1-2; TRBD1 aligns across 7 bases. The CDR3 covers 16 residues. V lost 7 bases, J lost 1 base, and 13 bases stayed unmatched. Germline-derived CDR1 and CDR2 are SGHRS and YFSETQ. The CDR3 DNA follows: TGCGCCAGCCTTCCCGGGACAGATTCTTTTAACTATGGCTACACCTTC. It yields the protein CASLPGTDSFNYGYTF.

The chain joins TRBV7-6 to TRBJ2-5, with TRBD2 as a possible D gene (5 bases). The CDR3 sequence is 16 residues long. The V gene's germline CDR1 is SGHVS and CDR2 FNYEAQ. Trimming left V 5 bases short and J 5 bases short, with 21 bases between. The CDR3: CASSQGAAEIGETQYF. CDR3 in DNA: TGTGCCAGCAGCCAAGGAGCGGCGGAGATCGGGGAGACCCAGTACTTC.

The CDR3 coding sequence is TGTGCCAGTAGTCTCCGGACAGCGGTTAATGAAAAACTGTTTTTT. Protein product: CASSLRTAVNEKLFF. V is TRBV19 and J is TRBJ1-4; a possible D gene is TRBD1 (6 bases). V was trimmed by 5 bases and J by 4 bases, leaving 14 bases between them. Germline V gene sequence: CDR1 LNHDA, CDR2 SQIVND (reference sequence). This CDR3 is 15 amino acids long.

The chain combines TRBV14 with TRBJ1-3; D gene unclear. The germline V gene encodes CDR1 SGHDN and CDR2 FVKESK. The CDR3 has 15 amino acids. V gave up 0 bases and J gave up 2 bases, with 8 bases separating them. The CDR3 DNA follows: TGTGCCAGCAGCCAAGAAAAGGTGCCTGGAAACACCATATATTTT. It translates to CASSQEKVPGNTIYF.

The V gene is TRBV6-6, the J gene TRBJ1-1; D may be TRBD1 (6 bases). This CDR3 spans 14 amino acids. Looked up from germline, CDR1 is MNHNY and CDR2 is SVGAGI (reference sequence). The germline V and J ends were trimmed by 7 bases and 1 base, with 13 bases remaining between them. The CDR3 here is CASTEDRGNTEAFF. CDR3 sequence (DNA): TGTGCCAGCACCGAGGACAGAGGGAACACTGAAGCTTTCTTT.

This clone appeared a single time. The CDR3 nucleotides read TGCGCCAGCAGCTTGGACGGGGGGCGTCGTTACAATGAGCAGTTCTTC. Encoded protein: CASSLDGGRRYNEQFF. The J gene is TRBJ2-1, the V gene TRBV5-1; the D gene is possibly TRBD2 (7 bases). V lost 0 bases and J lost 4, with 14 bases in between. Germline CDR1 SGHRS, CDR2 YFSETQ. The CDR3 runs to 16 residues.

V gene TRBV5-5 combines with J gene TRBJ2-1, with 10 bases lining up with TRBD2. The CDR3 is 13 residues long. V shed 5 bases, J shed 6 bases, and the junction held 2 bases outside the gene matches. Germline assignment: CDR1 SGHKS and CDR2 YYEKEE (reference sequence). The CDR3 sequence is CASRRTSGNEQFF. The CDR3 DNA is TGTGCCAGCAGGCGGACTAGCGGCAATGAGCAGTTCTTC.

The chain uses TRBV10-3 and TRBJ2-3; D is undetermined. The CDR3 covers 12 residues. V lost 8 bases and J 1 base, leaving 7 bases between the germline ends. The germline V gene encodes CDR1 ENHRY and CDR2 SYGVKD. CDR3 loop: CAIGQRTDTQYF. The CDR3 coding sequence is TGTGCCATCGGGCAGCGCACAGATACGCAGTATTTT.

The rearrangement links TRBV7-8 to TRBJ1-6; no firm D call. Looked up from germline, CDR1 is SGHVS and CDR2 is FQNEAQ. The CDR3 length is 14 residues. Trimming shortened V by 2 bases and J by 5 bases, and 7 bases separated the two germline ends. This chain's CDR3 is CASSLNSDNSPLHF. For the CDR3, the DNA is TGTGCCAGCAGCTTAAATTCCGATAATTCACCCCTCCACTTT.

This clone was found once. The chain recombines TRBV29-1 with TRBJ2-7, with 8 bases fitting TRBD1. The CDR3 is 14 amino acids. Germline V CDR1 and CDR2: SQVTM, ANQGSEA. V dropped 4 bases and J dropped 5; count of bases not matched to a gene: 10. This CDR3 is CSVAKAGGDDEQYF. As DNA, the CDR3 is TGCAGCGTTGCGAAGGCAGGGGGCGACGACGAGCAGTACTTC.

This clone was detected only a few times. This rearrangement joins TRBV4-1 to TRBJ2-1; 10 bases agree with TRBD2. The CDR3 has 21 residues. Germline-derived CDR1 and CDR2 are MGHRA and YSYEKL. V shed 1 base and J 7 bases; nucleotides not matched to a gene: 22. The DNA for the CDR3 is TGCGCCAGCAGCCAAGCCCGGCGTGGTAAGGAACTAGCGGGATTAAGTAATGAGCAGTTCTTC. Its translation: CASSQARRGKELAGLSNEQFF.